A few counts support the clone carrying this T cell receptor (beta chain). The target antigen is unknown. This CDR3 comprises 17 residues. Germline CDR1 and CDR2: SGHRS and YFSETQ. The J segment lost 5 bases and the V segment lost 4 bases, leaving 10 bases of the junction unmatched. These data originate in a study of CD8 T cells in ankylosing spondylitis. Whole-study findings and limits: Past research had described some motif variants in reactive arthritis synovial fluid and blood. A TCR beta motif made of 7 to 9 highly homologous variants seemed typical of ankylosing spondylitis blood. Disease-linked clones had a CD8+ phenotype and relatively low frequency in peripheral blood.

TCRdb called the 5' RACE reads again in MiXCR, with one record for every CDR3 protein. The table shows about 840,000 distinct CDR3 sequences, with 12% occurring only once. The chain carries TRBV5-1 and TRBJ2-3, with TRBD2 matching 13 bases. This clonotype was sampled from a male donor with ankylosing spondylitis. The sample consisted of blood, either unsorted or a sorted T cell fraction (not recorded which). The chain's CDR3 is CASSPFPGLAGQDTQYF. In nucleotides, the CDR3 is TGCGCCAGCAGCCCATTCCCGGGACTAGCGGGACAAGATACGCAGTATTTT.